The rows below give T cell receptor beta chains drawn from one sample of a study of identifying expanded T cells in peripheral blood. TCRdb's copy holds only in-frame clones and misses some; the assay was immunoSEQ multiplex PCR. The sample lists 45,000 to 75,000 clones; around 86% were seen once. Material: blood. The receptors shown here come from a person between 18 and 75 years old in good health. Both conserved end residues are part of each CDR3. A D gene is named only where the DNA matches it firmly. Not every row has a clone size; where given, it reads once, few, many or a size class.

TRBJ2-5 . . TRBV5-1 CASRSGLGGGSGETQYF TGCGCCAGCAGGAGTGGGCTCGGCGGGGGCAGCGGAGAGACCCAGTACTTC
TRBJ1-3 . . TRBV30 CAWRPNLENTIYF TGTGCCTGGAGGCCGAACCTGGAAAACACCATATATTTT
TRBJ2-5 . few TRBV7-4 CASSLEDPWEETQYF TGTGCCAGCAGCTTAGAGGACCCATGGGAGGAGACCCAGTACTTC
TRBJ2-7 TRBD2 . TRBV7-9 CASSHPLADEQYF TGTGCCAGCAGCCACCCACTAGCGGACGAGCAGTACTTC
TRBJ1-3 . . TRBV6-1 CASSAAGISGNTIYF TGTGCCAGCAGTGCCGCGGGGATCTCTGGAAACACCATATATTTT
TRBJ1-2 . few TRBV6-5 CASSYSGVSYGYTF TGTGCCAGCAGTTACTCTGGGGTTAGCTATGGCTACACCTTC
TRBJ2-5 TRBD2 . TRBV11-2 CASSLGGLAGGETQYF TGTGCCAGCAGCTTAGGTGGGCTAGCGGGAGGGGAGACCCAGTACTTC
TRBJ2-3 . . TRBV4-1 CASSLLGPDTQYF TGCGCCAGCAGCCTCCTTGGGCCTGATACGCAGTATTTT
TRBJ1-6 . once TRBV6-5 CASRLGRPYNSPLHF TGTGCCAGCAGACTCGGTCGTCCCTATAATTCACCCCTCCACTTT
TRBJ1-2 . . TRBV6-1 CASSEQGRSLGYGYTF TGTGCCAGCAGTGAACAGGGAAGGAGTTTAGGGTATGGCTACACCTTC
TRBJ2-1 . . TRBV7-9 CASSLVGGLNEQFF TGTGCCAGCAGCTTAGTTGGGGGCCTCAATGAGCAGTTCTTC
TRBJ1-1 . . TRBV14 CASSQHTNTEAFF TGTGCCAGCAGCCAACACACGAACACTGAAGCTTTCTTT
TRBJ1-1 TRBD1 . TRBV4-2 CASSRGQVNTEAFF TGTGCCAGCAGCCGGGGACAGGTGAACACTGAAGCTTTCTTT
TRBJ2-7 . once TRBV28 CASSPTPFEQYF TGTGCCAGCAGCCCCACGCCCTTCGAGCAGTACTTC
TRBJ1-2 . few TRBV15 CATSRDFGGTGYTF TGTGCCACCAGCAGAGATTTCGGGGGAACAGGCTACACCTTC
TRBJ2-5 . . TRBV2 CASSKEGGPQETQYF TGTGCCAGCAGTAAAGAGGGCGGACCTCAAGAGACCCAGTACTTC
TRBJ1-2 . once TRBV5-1 CASSSTTGRYGYTF TGCGCCAGCAGCTCTACTACCGGGCGCTATGGCTACACCTTC
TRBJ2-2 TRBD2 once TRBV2 CASSGPGRGGGELFF TGTGCCAGCAGTGGGCCAGGCCGCGGGGGCGGGGAGCTGTTTTTT
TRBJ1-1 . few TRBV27 CASSRWISGGGNTEAFF TGTGCCAGCAGCCGGTGGATCTCTGGTGGGGGTAACACTGAAGCTTTCTTT
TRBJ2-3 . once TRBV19 CASSMVGSTQYF TGTGCCAGTAGTATGGTGGGGTCTACGCAGTATTTT
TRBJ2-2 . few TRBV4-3 CASSQSWTRTGELFF TGCGCCAGCAGCCAATCTTGGACAAGGACCGGGGAGCTGTTTTTT
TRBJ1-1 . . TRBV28 CASSFNGGNTEAFF TGTGCCAGCAGTTTCAATGGGGGGAACACTGAAGCTTTCTTT
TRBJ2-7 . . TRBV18 CASSQRVDYEQYF TGTGCCAGCTCACAAAGGGTGGACTACGAGCAGTACTTC
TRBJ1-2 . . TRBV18 CASSPMEGLGRGYTF TGTGCCAGCTCACCAATGGAGGGGCTTGGTCGGGGCTACACCTTC
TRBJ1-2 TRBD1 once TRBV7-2 CASSLRTGSSGYTF TGTGCCAGCAGCCTCCGGACAGGATCCTCTGGCTACACCTTC
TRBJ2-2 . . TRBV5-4 CASSLTAGTRNTGELFF TGTGCCAGCAGCCTCACCGCCGGGACGCGGAACACCGGGGAGCTGTTTTTT
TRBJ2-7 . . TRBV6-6 CASSYVEHEQYF TGTGCCAGCAGTTACGTAGAACACGAGCAGTACTTC
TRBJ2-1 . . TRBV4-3 CASSLVGSGEQFF TGCGCCAGCAGCCTGGTGGGGTCAGGTGAGCAGTTCTTC
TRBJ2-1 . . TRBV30 CAWSSGRIYNEQFF TGTGCCTGGAGTTCAGGGAGAATTTACAATGAGCAGTTCTTC
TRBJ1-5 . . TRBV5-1 CASSLLGQINQPQHF TGCGCCAGCAGCTTGCTGGGGCAAATCAATCAGCCCCAGCATTTT
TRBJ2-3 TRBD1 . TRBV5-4 CASSPGTGGRTDTQYF TGTGCCAGCAGCCCCGGGACAGGGGGCAGGACAGATACGCAGTATTTT